This TCR beta chain was sequenced during a study of blood T cell repertoires in COVID-19. Study-wide context: T cells, B-cell-depleted T cells, or PBMCs provided the cDNA or gDNA that served as material.

As originally analysed: Quantification of nucleated cells was approximated via reference gene primer amplification. Clones were read by immunoSEQ multiplex PCR, and TCRdb kept only the in-frame ones, dropping some. V, J and clone size reflect that table, while D and trimming were determined from the DNA. The profile covers roughly 190,000 clones, with around 83% appearing a single time and around 7% taken by the ten largest. The CDR3 contains 14 residues. V lost 9 bases and J lost 0, with 12 bases in between. Per germline, CDR1 LNHDA and CDR2 SQIVND (reference sequence). The sequencing input was peripheral blood. This sequence originates from a woman older than 75 in a cohort sampled during active or convalescent COVID-19. The chain is built from TRBV19 and TRBJ2-1, with D perhaps TRBD2 (5 bases). CDR3 sequence reads: CASLRAGSYNEQFF. The CDR3 DNA reads as TGTGCCAGCCTGCGGGCCGGCTCCTACAATGAGCAGTTCTTC. The full variable domain, rest sourced from reference TRBV19 and TRBJ2-1, is DGGITQSPKYLFRKEGQNVTLSCEQNLNHDAMYWYRQDPGQGLRLIYYSQIVNDFQKGDIAEGYSVSREKKESFPLTVTSAQKNPTAFYLCASLRAGSYNEQFFGPGTRLTVL.